This TCR beta chain was recorded in a study of T cell responses to AZD1222 COVID-19 vaccine. The study, taken as a whole, reports: Baseline seropositivity characterized only six AZD1222 recipients.

As for this clone: Its antigen is still unknown.

The data were produced by immunoSEQ multiplex PCR, yet TCRdb's version contains in-frame clones alone and is incomplete. The repertoire consists of some 190,000 clones, with more than 85% occurring once and the leading ten covering about 1.7%. V dropped 1 base and J dropped 6 bases, with 12 bases sitting between them. The CDR3 totals 14 residues. Germline assignment: CDR1 SGHTA and CDR2 FQGNSA. Both about-4-week and about-12-week second-dose recipients were combined. The rearrangement links TRBV7-2 to TRBJ1-1; D remains ambiguous. This TCR was recovered from an adult who received the AZD1222 COVID-19 vaccine. The sample consisted of peripheral blood, taken 28 days after the second AZD1222 dose. CDR3 protein: CASSLVPEGAEAFF. CDR3 nucleotide sequence: TGTGCCAGCAGCTTAGTGCCGGAAGGAGCTGAAGCTTTCTTT.